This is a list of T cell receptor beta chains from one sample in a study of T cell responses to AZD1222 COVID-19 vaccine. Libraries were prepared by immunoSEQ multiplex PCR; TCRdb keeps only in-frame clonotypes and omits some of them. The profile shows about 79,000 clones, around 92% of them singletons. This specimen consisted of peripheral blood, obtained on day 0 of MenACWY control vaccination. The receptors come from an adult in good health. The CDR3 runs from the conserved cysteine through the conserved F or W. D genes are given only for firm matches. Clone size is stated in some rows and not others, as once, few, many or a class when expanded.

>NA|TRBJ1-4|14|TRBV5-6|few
CASSYLATNEKLFF
TGTGCCAGCAGCTATCTTGCAACTAATGAAAAACTGTTTTTT
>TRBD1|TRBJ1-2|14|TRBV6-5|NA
CASSTLTGVSGYTF
TGTGCCAGCAGTACGCTTACAGGGGTCTCTGGCTACACCTTC
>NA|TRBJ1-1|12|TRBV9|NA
CASSVTGAEAFF
TGTGCCAGCAGCGTAACGGGGGCTGAAGCTTTCTTT
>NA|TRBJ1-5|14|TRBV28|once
CASSFPQDGQPQHF
TGTGCCAGCAGTTTTCCTCAGGACGGACAGCCCCAGCATTTT
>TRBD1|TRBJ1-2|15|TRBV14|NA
CASSLPGQGIYGYTF
TGTGCCAGCAGCCTTCCGGGACAGGGGATCTATGGCTACACCTTC
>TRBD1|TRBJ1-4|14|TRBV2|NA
CASSDMTGGSKLFF
TGTGCCAGCAGTGATATGACAGGGGGCTCGAAACTGTTTTTT
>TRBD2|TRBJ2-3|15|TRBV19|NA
CASRITSGGTDTQYF
TGTGCCAGTAGGATTACTAGCGGGGGCACAGATACGCAGTATTTT
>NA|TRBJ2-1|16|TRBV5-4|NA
CASSPSGGATYNEQFF
TGTGCCAGCAGCCCTTCCGGCGGGGCGACCTACAATGAGCAGTTCTTC
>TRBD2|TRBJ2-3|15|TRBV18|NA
CASSPGTSGEDTQYF
TGTGCCAGCTCACCCGGGACTAGCGGGGAAGATACGCAGTATTTT
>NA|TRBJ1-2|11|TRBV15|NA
CATRGLYGYTF
TGTGCCACCAGGGGGCTCTATGGCTACACCTTC
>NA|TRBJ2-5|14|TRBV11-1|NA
CASSLELVRETQYF
TGTGCCAGCAGCTTAGAACTAGTCCGAGAGACCCAGTACTTC
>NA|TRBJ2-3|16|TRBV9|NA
CASSPRGGRFTDTQYF
TGTGCCAGCAGCCCCCGTGGGGGGCGATTCACAGATACGCAGTATTTT
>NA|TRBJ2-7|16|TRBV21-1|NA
CASSTWTGAYSYEQYF
TGTGCCAGCAGCACATGGACAGGAGCCTACTCCTACGAGCAGTACTTC
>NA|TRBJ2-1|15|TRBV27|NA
CASSLNGQLYNEQFF
TGTGCCAGCAGTTTAAATGGACAGCTGTACAATGAGCAGTTCTTC
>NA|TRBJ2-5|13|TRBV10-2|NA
CASSPSGPETQYF
TGCGCCAGCAGCCCAAGCGGCCCGGAGACCCAGTACTTC
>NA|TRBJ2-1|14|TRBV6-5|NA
CASSWDDSYNEQFF
TGTGCCAGCAGTTGGGACGACTCCTACAATGAGCAGTTCTTC
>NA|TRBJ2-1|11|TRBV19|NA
CASKQGNEQFF
TGTGCCAGCAAGCAGGGAAATGAGCAGTTCTTC
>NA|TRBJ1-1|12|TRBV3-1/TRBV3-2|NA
CASSPGTVEAFF
TGTGCCAGCAGCCCGGGGACGGTTGAAGCTTTCTTT
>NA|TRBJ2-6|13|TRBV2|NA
CASTREGANVLTF
TGTGCCAGCACCCGAGAAGGGGCCAACGTCCTGACTTTC
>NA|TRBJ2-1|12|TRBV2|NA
CARGGSYNEQFF
TGTGCCAGGGGGGGCTCCTACAATGAGCAGTTCTTC
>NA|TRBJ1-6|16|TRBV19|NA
CATDSSGVAGRSPLHF
TGTGCCACTGACTCCTCAGGGGTTGCTGGTCGTTCACCCCTCCACTTT
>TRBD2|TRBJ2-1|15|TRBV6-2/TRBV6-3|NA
CASSLWSGGTPSEFF
TGTGCCAGCAGTTTGTGGTCGGGGGGGACCCCCTCGGAGTTCTTC
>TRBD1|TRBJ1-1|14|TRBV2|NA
CASSRDRFDTEAFF
TGTGCCAGCAGTAGGGACAGGTTTGACACTGAAGCTTTCTTT
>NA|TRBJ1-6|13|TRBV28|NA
CASSPSYNSPLHF
TGTGCCAGCTCCCCCTCCTATAATTCACCCCTCCACTTT
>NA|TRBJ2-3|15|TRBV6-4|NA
CASSDSGGVGDTQYF
TGTGCCAGCAGTGACTCAGGAGGGGTCGGAGATACGCAGTATTTT
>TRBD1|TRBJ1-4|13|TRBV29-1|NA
CSVRTGGNEKLFF
TGCAGCGTTAGGACAGGGGGAAATGAAAAACTGTTTTTT
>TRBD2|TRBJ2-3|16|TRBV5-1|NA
CASSPGLAEFTDTQYF
TGCGCCAGCAGCCCGGGACTAGCGGAGTTCACAGATACGCAGTATTTT
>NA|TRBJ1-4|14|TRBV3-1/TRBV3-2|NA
CASSKRQVNEKLFF
TGTGCCAGCAGCAAACGACAGGTTAATGAAAAACTGTTTTTT